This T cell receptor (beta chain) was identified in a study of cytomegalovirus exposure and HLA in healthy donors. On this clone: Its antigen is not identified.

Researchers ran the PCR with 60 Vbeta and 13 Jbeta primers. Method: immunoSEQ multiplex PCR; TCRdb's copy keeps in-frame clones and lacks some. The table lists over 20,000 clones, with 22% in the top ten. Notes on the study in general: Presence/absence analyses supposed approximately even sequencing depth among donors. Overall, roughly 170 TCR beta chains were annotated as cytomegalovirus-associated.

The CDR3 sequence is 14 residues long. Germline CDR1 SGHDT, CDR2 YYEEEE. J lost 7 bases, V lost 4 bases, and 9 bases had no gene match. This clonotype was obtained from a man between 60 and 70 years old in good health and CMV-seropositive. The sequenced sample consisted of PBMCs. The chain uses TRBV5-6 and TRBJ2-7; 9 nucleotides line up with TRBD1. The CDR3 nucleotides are TGTGCCAGCAGCCCGGCACAGGGGGCAAGGGAGCAGTACTTC. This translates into CASSPAQGAREQYF.